One and the same sample provided the 30 T cell receptor beta chains below, sequenced in a study of OX40 agonist ivuxolimab in advanced cancers. Libraries were prepared by immunoSEQ multiplex PCR; TCRdb keeps only in-frame clonotypes and omits some of them. The sample records around 56,000 clones, 82% being singletons. Specimen: CD4+ or CD8+ T cells sorted from blood, collected in a trial of the OX40 agonist ivuxolimab. These receptors came from an adult with an advanced solid tumor such as melanoma, head and neck, liver or kidney cancer.

The chain is built from TRBV4-3 and TRBJ1-2; tentative D call: TRBD1 (6 bases). Per the germline V gene, CDR1 is LGHNA and CDR2 is YSLEER. The CDR3 sequence is 17 residues long. Trimming stripped 4 bases from V and 0 bases from J, with 18 bases between. DNA of the CDR3: TGCGCCAGCAGCCCGGGGGGGGCGTCTAATTCTAACTATGGCTACACCTTC. Residues: CASSPGGASNSNYGYTF.

This clone came up once. The rearrangement uses TRBV30 and TRBJ1-4; D is undetermined. CDR3 length: 13 residues. Germline V lookup: CDR1 GTSNPN, CDR2 SVGIG (reference sequence). V lost 1 base, J lost 10 bases, and 13 bases lay in between. The CDR3 DNA is TGTGCCTGGAGTGCCCCCCTTGGAGGAAAACTGTTTTTT. This sequence encodes CAWSAPLGGKLFF. Filled out from reference TRBV30 and TRBJ1-4, the complete variable domain reads SQTIHQWPATLVQPVGSPLSLECTVEGTSNPNLYWYRQAAGRGLQLLFYSVGIGQISSEVPQNLSASRPQDRQFILSSKKLLLSDSGFYLCAWSAPLGGKLFFGSGTQLSVL.

The CDR3 DNA follows: TGTGCCAGCAGCGTAGGCACGGTGAATGAAAAACTGTTTTTT. Its protein is CASSVGTVNEKLFF. The rearrangement joins TRBV9 to TRBJ1-4; D not certain. The V end lost 0 bases, the J end lost 5 bases, and 8 bases lay between the germline ends. CDR3 size: 14 residues. CDR1 is SGDLS and CDR2 is YYNGEE in the germline V gene.

The CDR3 loop is CASSLSGGVQYF. The CDR3 DNA reads as TGTGCCAGCAGTTTAAGCGGGGGGGTGCAGTATTTT. This chain uses TRBV6-4 with TRBJ2-3; 10 bases line up with TRBD2. The CDR3 runs 12 residues. V trimming: 5 bases; J trimming: 11 bases; junction bases outside the gene matches: 4. CDR1 and CDR2 (germline): MRHNA, SNTAGT.

A note on this clone: Germline and junction disagree at one end, which may indicate a read error. The chain couples TRBV7-7 to TRBJ2-3; D perhaps matches TRBD2 (5 bases). The CDR3 spans 14 residues. Germline V gene sequence: CDR1 SSHAT, CDR2 FNYEAQ (reference sequence). CDR3 in amino acids: CASSRLGGTDTQYF. The DNA for the CDR3 is TGTGCTAGCAGCCGATTGGGAGGCACAGATACGCAGTATTTT.

The CDR3 loop reads CASSFGPDYQETQYF. The CDR3 DNA follows: TGTGCCAGCAGCTTCGGTCCTGATTACCAAGAGACCCAGTACTTC. J is TRBJ2-5 and V is TRBV11-2; D remains ambiguous. The germline CDR1 and CDR2 sequences are SGHAT and FQNNGV. This CDR3 spans 15 amino acids. V lost 3 bases and J 0 bases, leaving 11 bases between the germline ends.

This chain connects TRBV29-1 to TRBJ1-1; 8 bases are a match to TRBD1. CDR1 SQVTM and CDR2 ANQGSEA come from the germline V gene. CDR3 length: 13 amino acids. The trim removed 3 bases at V and 6 bases at J, leaving 6 bases unmatched. The DNA for the CDR3 is TGCAGCGTTGATCCAGGGGGCAACGCTGAAGCTTTCTTT. This gives the protein CSVDPGGNAEAFF.

The J gene is TRBJ1-3, the V gene TRBV27; D gene ambiguous. Germline lookup yields CDR1 MNHEY and CDR2 SMNVEV (reference sequence). CDR3 length equals 13 residues. Trimming left V 4 bases short and J 0 bases short, with 4 bases between. This CDR3 is CASSSGSGNTIYF. CDR3 in DNA: TGTGCCAGCAGTTCCGGCTCTGGAAACACCATATATTTT.

Only one count was recorded for this clone. This chain connects TRBV10-3 to TRBJ1-1; no definite D call. Germline loops: CDR1 ENHRY, CDR2 SYGVKD. The length of the CDR3 is 15 residues. Trimming pared 4 bases from V and 1 base from J, leaving 13 bases between. The CDR3 is CAISASAGSNTEAFF. The CDR3 DNA sequence: TGTGCCATCAGTGCTTCAGCGGGCTCGAACACTGAAGCTTTCTTT.

The chain has TRBV6-5 and TRBJ2-1; 8 positions agree with TRBD2. Germline-derived CDR1 and CDR2 are MNHEY and SVGAGI. CDR3 length equals 14 residues. Germline trimming cut 3 bases from V and 13 bases from J; bases unmatched to any gene: 11. CDR3 sequence: CASSYRSKREFQFF. The CDR3 nucleotides read TGTGCCAGCAGTTATCGGAGCAAGCGGGAGTTTCAGTTCTTC.

V usage is TRBV14 and J usage is TRBJ1-1, with D possibly matching TRBD1 (5 bases). Germline CDR1 SGHDN, CDR2 FVKESK. Deletions cut 0 bases from V and 2 bases from J, with 10 bases between. The CDR3 consists of 15 residues. The CDR3 bases are TGTGCCAGCAGCCAAGACCAGGGAATCAACACTGAAGCTTTCTTT. Its translation: CASSQDQGINTEAFF. The full variable domain, rest sourced from reference TRBV14 and TRBJ1-1, is EAGVTQFPSHSVIEKGQTVTLRCDPISGHDNLYWYRRVMGKEIKFLLHFVKESKQDESGMPNNRFLAERTGGTYSTLKVQPAELEDSGVYFCASSQDQGINTEAFFGQGTRLTVV.

The rearrangement links TRBV5-5 to TRBJ1-5; possibly TRBD1 for D (5 bases). The germline gives CDR1 SGHKS, CDR2 YYEKEE (reference sequence). The germline V and J ends were trimmed by 2 bases and 5 bases, with 8 bases remaining between them. The CDR3 loop spans 13 amino acids. CDR3 sequence reads: CASSFVGDQPQHF. CDR3 nucleotides: TGTGCCAGCAGCTTCGTAGGGGATCAGCCCCAGCATTTT. The full variable domain, rest sourced from reference TRBV5-5 and TRBJ1-5, is DAGVTQSPTHLIKTRGQQVTLRCSPISGHKSVSWYQQVLGQGPQFIFQYYEKEERGRGNFPDRFSARQFPNYSSELNVNALLLGDSALYLCASSFVGDQPQHFGDGTRLSIL.

The V gene is TRBV14, the J gene TRBJ1-5; 7 bases are shared with TRBD1. The CDR3 runs to 14 residues. Trimming removed 4 bases from V and 6 bases from J; junction bases left unmatched: 6. Germline values: CDR1 SGHDN, CDR2 FVKESK. CDR3 DNA: TGTGCCAGCAGCCTTCAGGGGGGGGGTCAGCCCCAGCATTTT. Translated, it gives CASSLQGGGQPQHF.

The chain carries TRBV28 and TRBJ2-7; no firm D call. The length of the CDR3 is 16 residues. CDR1 MDHEN and CDR2 SYDVKM come from the germline V gene. Trimming stripped 3 bases from V and 0 bases from J, with 15 bases between. The DNA for the CDR3 is TGTGCCAGCAGTTTCCCGGGCCGGATAAGCTCCTACGAGCAGTACTTC. It is translated as CASSFPGRISSYEQYF.

CDR3 DNA sequence: TGTGCCAGCAGCTTAACACGTCAAGAGACCCAGTACTTC. As protein: CASSLTRQETQYF. The chain has TRBV7-6 and TRBJ2-5; D gene uncertain. This CDR3 has 13 amino acids. The germline CDR1 and CDR2 sequences are SGHVS and FNYEAQ. V lost 2 bases and J lost 2, with 6 bases in between.

The chain links TRBV11-2 to TRBJ2-7; TRBD1 agrees at 8 bases. V shed 5 bases and J 5 bases; nucleotides not matched to a gene: 8. The CDR3 sequence is 14 residues long. CDR1 SGHAT and CDR2 FQNNGV come from the germline V gene. This CDR3 is CASSPRTGTDEQYF. In DNA form, the CDR3 reads TGTGCCAGCAGCCCGCGGACAGGGACGGACGAGCAGTACTTC. The complete variable domain, with remaining parts taken from reference TRBV11-2 and TRBJ2-7, reads EAGVAQSPRYKIIEKRQSVAFWCNPISGHATLYWYQQILGQGPKLLIQFQNNGVVDDSQLPKDRFSAERLKGVDSTLKIQPAKLEDSAVYLCASSPRTGTDEQYFGPGTRLTVT.

The chain carries TRBV7-2 and TRBJ1-5; D not certain. CDR3 length: 15 amino acids. The germline gives CDR1 SGHTA, CDR2 FQGNSA. Deletions cut 1 base from V and 2 bases from J, with 9 bases between. CDR3 in DNA: TGTGCCAGCAGCTTAGTCGGGGTGGGCAATCAGCCCCAGCATTTT. Residues: CASSLVGVGNQPQHF.

The V gene is TRBV11-3, the J gene TRBJ2-7; 8 bases are a match to TRBD1. With 6 bases clipped from V and 1 base from J, the junction kept 11 bases outside the gene matches. The V gene's germline CDR1 is SGHNT and CDR2 YENEEA. The CDR3 has 16 residues. CDR3 coding DNA: TGTGCCAGCAGAAAGATACAGGGGGTTGTTTCCTACGAGCAGTACTTC. This translates into CASRKIQGVVSYEQYF.

This clone came up once. V gene TRBV29-1 combines with J gene TRBJ2-1; 9 bases match TRBD1. The ends lost 6 bases at V and 5 bases at J; junction bases unmatched: 8. Germline loops: CDR1 SQVTM, CDR2 ANQGSEA. The CDR3 length is 14 residues. CDR3: CSVIGTGINNEQFF. For the CDR3, the DNA is TGCAGCGTGATAGGGACAGGGATTAACAATGAGCAGTTCTTC.

V gene TRBV4-2 combines with J gene TRBJ2-1, with 15 bases identical to TRBD2. There are 15 residues in the CDR3. Unmatched junction bases numbered 4, after V lost 4 bases and J lost 9 bases. CDR1 and CDR2 from the germline V gene are LGHNA and YNFKEQ. The CDR3 nucleotides are TGTGCCAGCAGCCCTGGACTAGCGGGGGGGCCTGAGCAGTTCTTC. The encoded protein is CASSPGLAGGPEQFF.

The rearrangement uses TRBV2 and TRBJ2-1; D uncertain. The CDR3 runs 11 residues. Trimming stripped 8 bases from V and 2 bases from J, with 4 bases between. The V gene's germline CDR1 is SNHLY and CDR2 FYNNEI. The CDR3 sequence is CASLAYNEQFF. The CDR3 DNA reads as TGTGCCAGCTTAGCCTACAATGAGCAGTTCTTC.

This clone was detected only once. The rearrangement joins TRBV30 to TRBJ2-1; D possibly corresponds to TRBD2 (6 bases). The V end was cut by 5 bases, the J end by 6 bases, with 17 bases between. CDR1 and CDR2 (germline): GTSNPN, SVGIG (reference sequence). The CDR3 runs to 14 residues. This chain's CDR3 is CAWSSLSGFNEQFF. CDR3 DNA sequence: TGTGCCTGGTCCTCCCTCAGCGGGTTCAATGAGCAGTTCTTC.

The chain links TRBV30 to TRBJ1-1; 8 bases align to TRBD1. V dropped 3 bases and J dropped 4; count of bases not matched to a gene: 10. The CDR3 is made up of 15 amino acids. Germline CDR1 GTSNPN, CDR2 SVGIG (reference sequence). CDR3 protein: CAWSAPWTGRTEAFF. CDR3 nucleotide sequence: TGTGCCTGGAGCGCTCCTTGGACAGGGCGCACTGAAGCTTTCTTT.

This chain uses TRBV7-2 with TRBJ2-2; no clear D. CDR3 length equals 14 residues. Germline-derived CDR1 and CDR2 are SGHTA and FQGNSA. V lost 5 bases and J lost 2, with 9 bases in between. CDR3 protein: CASSPQKNTGELFF. In DNA, the CDR3 is TGTGCCAGCAGCCCCCAAAAAAACACCGGGGAGCTGTTTTTT.

Remarks on this clone: The junction does not match germline at one end; this may be a read error. The J gene is TRBJ2-7, the V gene TRBV14; TRBD2 matches 9 bases. The germline V gene has CDR1 SGHDN and CDR2 FVKESK. This CDR3 contains 14 residues. Here the CDR3 DNA reads TGTGCCAGCAGCCAGGGGGTTAGCGGGGGCGAAAAACACTTC. This codes for CASSQGVSGGEKHF.

The chain has TRBV7-9 and TRBJ2-5; a weak D match, TRBD2 (6 bases). V gave up 3 bases and J gave up 4 bases, with 9 bases separating them. Germline CDR1 SEHNR, CDR2 FQNEAQ (reference sequence). CDR3 size: 13 residues. The CDR3 here is CASSFYGGETQYF. The CDR3 nucleotides are TGTGCCAGCAGCTTTTACGGGGGAGAGACCCAGTACTTC. The complete variable domain, with remaining parts taken from reference TRBV7-9 and TRBJ2-5, reads DTGVSQNPRHKITKRGQNVTFRCDPISEHNRLYWYRQTLGQGPEFLTYFQNEAQLEKSRLLSDRFSAERPKGSFSTLEIQRTEQGDSAMYLCASSFYGGETQYFGPGTRLLVL.

The chain uses TRBV4-2 and TRBJ2-1; weak D call: TRBD2 (6 bases). The CDR3 sequence is 13 residues long. The V gene lost 4 bases and the J gene lost 12 bases, with 16 bases spanning the gap. CDR1 is LGHNA and CDR2 is YNFKEQ in the germline V gene. CDR3 sequence: CASSLAPGTGQFF. The DNA for the CDR3 is TGTGCCAGCAGCCTGGCCCCCGGGACTGGGCAGTTCTTC.

This chain joins TRBV11-1 and TRBJ2-7; TRBD2 aligns across 13 bases. Per germline, CDR1 SGHAT and CDR2 FQDESV (reference sequence). The CDR3 runs to 15 residues. Trimming removed 8 bases from V and 4 bases from J; junction bases left unmatched: 8. CDR3 residues: CASGEQGLAGYEQYF. The CDR3 DNA reads TGTGCCAGCGGAGAACAGGGACTAGCGGGATACGAGCAGTACTTC.

The V call is TRBV7-2, the J call TRBJ1-3, with D unclear. The germline V and J ends were trimmed by 5 bases and 4 bases, with 9 bases remaining between them. The germline V gene has CDR1 SGHTA and CDR2 FQGNSA. There are 13 residues in the CDR3. Here the CDR3 reads CASSLTEGNTIYF. CDR3 in DNA: TGTGCCAGCAGCCTAACCGAGGGAAACACCATATATTTT.

The chain couples TRBV7-2 to TRBJ1-2; 7 positions agree with TRBD1. The germline V gene has CDR1 SGHTA and CDR2 FQGNSA. With 1 base clipped from V and 8 bases from J, the junction kept 7 bases outside the gene matches. The CDR3 runs 14 residues. CDR3: CASSLGVRGRGYTF. CDR3 DNA: TGTGCCAGCAGCTTAGGTGTGAGGGGGCGCGGCTACACCTTC. Using reference TRBV7-2 and TRBJ1-2 for the parts outside the CDR3, the full variable domain is GAGVSQSPSNKVTEKGKDVELRCDPISGHTALYWYRQSLGQGLEFLIYFQGNSAPDKSGLPSDRFSAERTGGSVSTLTIQRTQQEDSAVYLCASSLGVRGRGYTFGSGTRLTVV.